This TCR beta chain was captured by sequencing in a study of CD8+ T cells in alopecia areata. Study as a whole: Treated patients swallowed 5 to 10 mg of oral tofacitinib twice daily. Findings and caveats of the study: Lesional scalp exceeded normal scalp in clonality, especially in alopecia totalis/universalis. Resident alphabeta T-cell populations of normal skin are likewise subject to sequencing in scalp samples.

Peripheral blood, together with lesional scalp punch biopsies, was collected from alopecia areata patients. TCR sequencing used cDNA made by reverse transcription of extracted RNA. Produced via immunoSEQ multiplex PCR; TCRdb's table is partial and in-frame only. The sample lists more than 200,000 clones; approximately 61% were seen once. On this clone: What it recognizes is unknown.

The ends lost 2 bases at V and 4 bases at J; junction bases unmatched: 9. Looked up from germline, CDR1 is SQVTM and CDR2 is ANQGSEA. The CDR3 covers 15 residues. Here the sequenced sample was CD4+ T cells sorted from blood, taken at week 0. The chain carries TRBV29-1 and TRBJ1-1; TRBD1 aligns across 8 bases. This receptor was identified in a human donor with alopecia areata. The CDR3, as DNA: TGCAGCGTTGAACTTCAGGGGGCGCGTAGCACTGAAGCTTTCTTT. Its protein product is CSVELQGARSTEAFF. Based on the CDR3 plus reference TRBV29-1 and TRBJ1-1, the full variable domain is SAVISQKPSRDICQRGTSLTIQCQVDSQVTMMFWYRQQPGQSLTLIATANQGSEATYESGFVIDKFPISRPNLTFSTLTVSNMSPEDSSIYLCSVELQGARSTEAFFGQGTRLTVV.